Listed here is a single T cell receptor (beta chain). One base away lies a much larger clone, so this may be a sequencing read error. A read error is likely, as this CDR3 ends without the conserved phenylalanine or tryptophan. Indicated time point: newly diagnosed GD, antithyroid drugs for less than 3 months. PBMCs were the source of the RNA used for TCR sequencing. CDR3 length: 13 residues. CDR1 and CDR2 (germline): MNHEY, SMNVEV (reference sequence). Deletions cut 6 bases from V and 8 bases from J, with 11 bases between. In building TCR beta libraries, iRepertoire HTBI primers were used together with Arm-PCR of CDR3 regions. Using its own MiXCR run on the multiplex PCR reads, TCRdb lists one record per CDR3 protein. The data show a few hundred thousand distinct CDR3 sequences, roughly 15% seen once. This specimen belongs to a study of regulatory T cells in long-lasting Graves disease. On the study more broadly: Graves' cases, newly diagnosed, had used antithyroid drugs under 3 months.

This sample also belongs to another study, concerning T cells in Graves' hyperthyroidism and ophthalmopathy. That report notes: With the HTBI primer set, the TCR CDR3 went through a first round of RT-PCR.

The specimen was peripheral blood mononuclear cells (PBMCs), collected at new diagnosis, from a patient treated with antithyroid drugs. This TCR derives from a woman aged 18-29 years with Graves disease. The rearrangement uses TRBV27 and TRBJ1-6, with D unresolved. The CDR3, as DNA: TGTGCCAGCAGCCGACGGGAATATTCACCCCTCCACTCT. The encoded protein is CASSRREYSPLHS.